Below are 25 T cell receptor beta chains sequenced from a single sample in a study of T-cell reconstitution after alpha-beta-depleted transplantation in children. The authors prepared the TCRbeta library with unique molecular identifiers. TCRdb processed the PCR reads anew with MiXCR; each CDR3 protein has one entry. Of 440,000 or so distinct CDR3 sequences in the sample, 11% were seen once. The sequencing used PBMCs from the stem cell graft donor, collected from the stem cell graft. The receptors here all came from a human donor who donated a stem cell graft to a child with acute myeloid leukemia.

This clonotype was recorded at least ten times. This chain uses TRBV6-2 or TRBV6-3 with TRBJ2-6, with D unclear. Trimming cost V 1 base and J 5 bases, with 9 bases left between them. This CDR3 contains 15 residues. CDR1 and CDR2 (germline): MNHEY, SVGEGT. CDR3 in DNA: TGTGCCAGCAGTTACTTGGCCGAGAGGGCCAACGTCCTGACTTTC. This translates into CASSYLAERANVLTF.

This clonotype was detected a few times. This sequence joins TRBV12-3 or TRBV12-4 and TRBJ2-2; TRBD1 matches at 7 bases. V trimming: 8 bases; J trimming: 4 bases; junction bases outside the gene matches: 16. The CDR3 has 17 residues. The DNA of the CDR3 is TGTGCCAGCGGGGCGCACCGACAGGGAAGAATCACCGGGGAGCTGTTTTTT. It translates to CASGAHRQGRITGELFF.

This clonotype has just a few counts. The genes are TRBV18 and TRBJ1-1, with TRBD1 as a possible D gene (5 bases). Trimming shortened V by 6 bases and J by 5 bases, and 13 bases separated the two germline ends. The CDR3 runs to 13 residues. Germline V lookup: CDR1 KGHSH, CDR2 LQKENI. CDR3 DNA sequence: TGTGCCAGCTCCTTCGGGGCGGAGACTGAAGCTTTCTTT. Protein: CASSFGAETEAFF. The entire variable domain, with the rest obtained from reference TRBV18 and TRBJ1-1, is as follows: NAGVMQNPRHLVRRRGQEARLRCSPMKGHSHVYWYRQLPEEGLKFMVYLQKENIIDESGMPKERFSAEFPKEGPSILRIQQVVRGDSAAYFCASSFGAETEAFFGQGTRLTVV.

The chain uses TRBV6-2 or TRBV6-3 and TRBJ1-5, with TRBD1 identical over 9 bases. V was clipped by 7 bases and J by 2 bases; unmatched bases: 9. Looked up from germline, CDR1 is MNHEY and CDR2 is SVGEGT. This CDR3 region has 16 residues. The CDR3 region is CASTLRGDRGNQPQHF. The CDR3 DNA is TGTGCCAGCACCTTACGGGGGGACAGGGGCAATCAGCCCCAGCATTTT.

This clonotype was recorded many times. J is TRBJ1-1 and V is TRBV20-1, with D unresolved. Germline CDR1 DFQATT, CDR2 SNEGSKA (reference sequence). The CDR3 totals 11 residues. The germline V and J ends were trimmed by 2 bases and 1 base, with 2 bases remaining between them. The CDR3 DNA follows: TGCAGTGCTAGACAGAACACTGAAGCTTTCTTT. This sequence encodes CSARQNTEAFF.

The V call is TRBV9, the J call TRBJ2-2; the match to TRBD1 covers 10 bases. The CDR3 spans 17 residues. V shed 4 bases and J 7 bases; nucleotides not matched to a gene: 13. Germline CDR1 is SGDLS and CDR2 is YYNGEE. CDR3 DNA sequence: TGTGCCAGCAGCTTGGACGGGACAGGGGCCCCGGGCGGGGAGCTGTTTTTT. This codes for CASSLDGTGAPGGELFF.

This clonotype appeared a few times. The chain links TRBV20-1 to TRBJ1-5, with 10 bases aligning to TRBD1. Germline CDR1 DFQATT, CDR2 SNEGSKA (reference sequence). There are 18 residues in the CDR3. Trimming cost V 3 bases and J 0 bases; bases outside gene matches: 11. The CDR3 bases are TGCAGTGCTAGTGTTTCCGGGACAGGGGACTATAGCAATCAGCCCCAGCATTTT. Amino acids: CSASVSGTGDYSNQPQHF.

The rearrangement uses TRBV4-3 and TRBJ2-2; the D gene could be TRBD1 or TRBD2 (5 bases each). There are 19 residues in the CDR3. Germline V gene data show CDR1 as LGHNA and CDR2 as YSLEER. Deletions cut 0 bases from V and 0 bases from J, with 17 bases between. This chain's CDR3 is CASSQDWGPTQANTGELFF. As DNA, the CDR3 is TGCGCCAGCAGCCAAGACTGGGGACCAACCCAAGCGAACACCGGGGAGCTGTTTTTT.

The sample holds many counts of this clonotype. The chain links TRBV29-1 to TRBJ2-5, with D perhaps matching TRBD1 (6 bases). V lost 7 bases and J lost 5, with 11 bases in between. The CDR3 consists of 11 residues. Looked up from germline, CDR1 is SQVTM and CDR2 is ANQGSEA. The CDR3 sequence: CSANRVETQYF. In nucleotides, the CDR3 is TGCAGCGCTAACAGGGTGGAGACCCAGTACTTC.

The rearrangement links TRBV29-1 to TRBJ2-2; TRBD1 or TRBD2 may be the D gene (5 bases each). The CDR3 is made up of 13 amino acids. Germline CDR1 is SQVTM and CDR2 is ANQGSEA. Deletions cut 8 bases from V and 4 bases from J, with 14 bases between. The DNA for the CDR3 is TGCAGCACCCGTGGGGGAAGCACCGGGGAGCTGTTTTTT. This translates into CSTRGGSTGELFF.

In this sample, this clonotype turned up many times. V usage is TRBV5-1 and J usage is TRBJ1-6, with TRBD1 matching over 11 bases. The V gene's germline CDR1 is SGHRS and CDR2 YFSETQ. Trimming took 4 bases from V and 10 from J; bases not matched to a gene: 4. The CDR3 spans 14 residues. The CDR3 coding sequence is TGCGCCAGCAGCCCTGGGACAGGGGGATCACCCCTCCACTTT. Translated: CASSPGTGGSPLHF.

This clonotype was counted only a few times. This rearrangement joins TRBV20-1 to TRBJ1-1; possibly TRBD1 for D (5 bases). Trimming removed 6 bases from V and 0 bases from J, with 14 bases in between. Looked up from germline, CDR1 is DFQATT and CDR2 is SNEGSKA (reference sequence). The CDR3 has 14 residues. The CDR3 region is CSASSGPVNTEAFF. The CDR3 bases are TGCAGTGCCAGCTCGGGGCCGGTGAACACTGAAGCTTTCTTT.

The chain joins TRBV5-4 to TRBJ2-7; 8 nucleotides line up with TRBD2. The V and J ends lost 4 bases and 5 bases, in that order; junction bases with no gene match: 8. CDR1 SGHNT and CDR2 YYREEE come from the germline V gene (reference sequence). The CDR3 runs 14 residues. The CDR3 spells CASSAGGWGDEQYV. DNA for the CDR3: TGTGCCAGCAGCGCGGGGGGTTGGGGGGACGAGCAGTACGTC.

This clonotype showed up many times. The genes are TRBV24-1 and TRBJ2-3; D may be TRBD2 (6 bases). CDR1 KGHDR and CDR2 SFDVKD come from the germline V gene. This CDR3 spans 13 amino acids. V lost 9 bases and J 0 bases, leaving 9 bases between the germline ends. The CDR3 coding sequence is TGTGCCACCGCGGAGGGAAGCACAGATACGCAGTATTTT. Protein sequence: CATAEGSTDTQYF.

Note on this clonotype: A much larger clone sits a single nucleotide away, making a read error possible. The rearrangement joins TRBV6-5 to TRBJ2-2; 8 bases are a match to TRBD1. Per germline, CDR1 MNHEY and CDR2 SVGAGI. CDR3 length equals 15 residues. The ends lost 4 bases at V and 4 bases at J; junction bases unmatched: 5. The CDR3, as DNA: TGTGCCAGCAGTTCCTCGGGACAGGTCACCGGGGAGCTGTTTTTT. It is translated as CASSSSGQVTGELFF.

This clonotype was counted a few times. The V and J genes are TRBV20-1 and TRBJ2-6; D may be TRBD1 (5 bases). V lost 6 bases, J lost 2 bases, and 8 bases lay in between. CDR1 and CDR2 from the germline V gene are DFQATT and SNEGSKA (reference sequence). The CDR3 is 13 residues long. The CDR3 here is CSAKDTGANVLTF. Written as DNA, the CDR3 is TGCAGTGCAAAGGACACTGGGGCCAACGTCCTGACTTTC.

The sample holds a few counts of this clonotype. This chain links TRBV7-8 with TRBJ2-6; D is perhaps TRBD1 or TRBD2 (5 bases each). V dropped 5 bases and J dropped 0 bases, with 8 bases sitting between them. CDR3 length equals 15 residues. Germline values: CDR1 SGHVS, CDR2 FQNEAQ. This CDR3 reads CASSDGGSGANVLTF. CDR3 bases: TGTGCCAGCAGCGATGGGGGCTCTGGGGCCAACGTCCTGACTTTC.

This clonotype was seen only a few times. V usage is TRBV5-5 and J usage is TRBJ2-3, with 7 bases aligning to TRBD1. Trimming at V came to 4 bases and at J to 4 bases, leaving 6 bases not matched to a gene. This CDR3 has 14 amino acids. Germline-derived CDR1 and CDR2 are SGHKS and YYEKEE (reference sequence). The CDR3 is CASSRTGIPDTQYF. The CDR3, as DNA: TGTGCCAGCAGCCGGACAGGCATCCCAGATACGCAGTATTTT.

The V gene is TRBV20-1, the J gene TRBJ1-2; maybe TRBD1 (5 bases). V lost 3 bases, J lost 5 bases, and 13 bases lay in between. The CDR3 has 13 residues. In germline, CDR1 is DFQATT, CDR2 SNEGSKA (reference sequence). CDR3 sequence reads: CSASIDRLYGYTF. DNA for the CDR3: TGCAGTGCTAGTATAGACAGATTATATGGCTACACCTTC.

This clonotype was seen ten or more times. The rearrangement links TRBV6-1 to TRBJ1-2; TRBD1 might be the D (5 bases). This CDR3 spans 12 amino acids. Trimming stripped 8 bases from V and 7 bases from J, with 14 bases between. CDR1 is MNHNS and CDR2 is SASEGT in the germline V gene. Written as DNA, the CDR3 is TGTGCCAGCCCTGTCGGGGGTGGTGGCTACACCTTC. Translation: CASPVGGGGYTF.

This CDR3 reads CASNPGRTGELFF. Here the CDR3 DNA reads TGTGCCAGCAACCCGGGGAGGACCGGGGAGCTGTTTTTT. The chain employs TRBV12-3 or TRBV12-4 and TRBJ2-2; D is perhaps TRBD2 (6 bases). This CDR3 spans 13 amino acids. The germline V and J ends were trimmed by 7 bases and 5 bases, with 11 bases remaining between them.

This clonotype came up many times. The rearrangement joins TRBV7-8 to TRBJ2-5; D not resolved. In germline, CDR1 is SGHVS, CDR2 FQNEAQ. The CDR3 loop spans 14 amino acids. The V and J ends lost 1 base and 2 bases respectively, with 8 bases between them. The CDR3 region has the DNA TGTGCCAGCAGCTTAGGGGCCGTTCAAGAGACCCAGTACTTC. It yields the protein CASSLGAVQETQYF.

This chain uses TRBV2 with TRBJ2-1; TRBD2 is a possible D gene (5 bases). Trimming stripped 4 bases from V and 8 bases from J, with 15 bases between. Germline CDR1 is SNHLY and CDR2 is FYNNEI. The CDR3 extends over 14 amino acids. The CDR3 nucleotides read TGTGCCAGCAGTGTTCCGGGCCCCGGGGATGAGCAGTTCTTC. It yields the protein CASSVPGPGDEQFF. Full variable domain (outside the CDR3, taken from reference TRBV2 and TRBJ2-1): EPEVTQTPSHQVTQMGQEVILRCVPISNHLYFYWYRQILGQKVEFLVSFYNNEISEKSEIFDDQFSVERPDGSNFTLKIRSTKLEDSAMYFCASSVPGPGDEQFFGPGTRLTVL.

The rearrangement joins TRBV6-1 to TRBJ2-1; a weak D match, TRBD2 (5 bases). The CDR3 loop spans 14 amino acids. CDR1 is MNHNS, CDR2 SASEGT, per germline. Trimming pared 5 bases from V and 2 bases from J, leaving 10 bases between. The CDR3 sequence: CASSPYGTYNEQFF. CDR3 sequence (DNA): TGTGCCAGCAGTCCGTACGGGACCTACAATGAGCAGTTCTTC.

This clonotype was found many times. The J gene is TRBJ2-1, the V gene TRBV2; the D gene is possibly TRBD2 (5 bases). The ends were cut back, 6 bases at V and 9 bases at J, with 9 bases in the middle. CDR3 size: 11 residues. Germline V CDR1 and CDR2: SNHLY, FYNNEI. CDR3 coding DNA: TGTGCCAGCAGGAGGGAAGTTGAGCAGTTCTTC. It yields the protein CASRREVEQFF.